This T cell receptor beta chain was sequenced in a study of T cells in narcolepsy. About the research overall: Healthy controls were enrolled alongside patients with narcolepsy type 1 or type 2. The study, taken as a whole, reports: Comparing one patient's CSF and blood CD4+ clonotypes highlighted HCRT- and TRIB2-specific autoreactive clonotypes. Reportedly, autoreactive clonotypes were serially detected in patients' blood but not controls'. Some memory CD4+ repertoires had no autoreactive clone sequences.

Sequencing used immunoSEQ multiplex PCR; TCRdb keeps in-frame clones, though not all of them. The sample has around 30,000 clones; around 80% are singletons. The CDR3 consists of 14 residues. CDR1 is SGHVS and CDR2 is FNYEAQ in the germline V gene. Trimming removed 6 bases from V and 5 bases from J; junction bases left unmatched: 6. About this clone itself: Its target is not known.

The clonotype comes from a human donor with narcolepsy. Material for sequencing was CD45RA- memory CD4+ T cells from PBMCs. The rearrangement links TRBV7-6 to TRBJ2-1; TRBD2 matches at 8 bases. CDR3 DNA sequence: TGTGCCAGCAGTGGGACTAGGGGTGACAATGAGCAGTTCTTC. This encodes CASSGTRGDNEQFF.